A selection of T cell receptor beta chains follows, all from one sample in a study of T cells in Graves' hyperthyroidism and ophthalmopathy. TCRdb used MiXCR to reprocess the multiplex PCR reads, holding one entry per CDR3 protein. This sample has roughly 420,000 distinct CDR3 sequences, with approximately 13% found just once. Sequencing was carried out using blood. Receptors originate from a woman between 18 and 30 years old with Graves' hyperthyroidism. The CDR3 runs from the conserved cysteine through the conserved F or W. A D gene is named only where the DNA matches it firmly. Clone size is stated in some rows and not others, as once, few, many or a class when expanded.

V	D	size	J	DNA	CDR3
TRBV19	.	.	TRBJ2-1	TGTGCCAGTGGGACCCCCCAGGGGTACAATGAGCAGTTCTTC	CASGTPQGYNEQFF
TRBV4-1	.	few	TRBJ2-1	TGCGCCAGCAGCCAAGTTCAGGGAAGATACAATGAGCAGTTCTTC	CASSQVQGRYNEQFF
TRBV7-8	TRBD1	.	TRBJ1-2	TGTGCCAGCAGCTACGACAGGGAAGGCTACACCTTC	CASSYDREGYTF
TRBV3-1	.	.	TRBJ1-5	TGTGCCAGCGCGGGTGGGGGGCTCGGCAATCAGCCCCAGCATTTT	CASAGGGLGNQPQHF
TRBV4-1	TRBD2	.	TRBJ2-5	TGCGCCAGCAGCCAAGGGCTAGCGGGAGGGAAGACCCAGTACTTC	CASSQGLAGGKTQYF
TRBV29-1	TRBD1	.	TRBJ2-2	TGCAGCGTCGCCGGGACAGAGAACACCGGGGAGCTGTTTTTT	CSVAGTENTGELFF
TRBV5-1	.	few	TRBJ2-7	TGCGCCAGCAGCTTGGCTACAGGTGTCTCCTACGAGCAGTACTTC	CASSLATGVSYEQYF
TRBV5-1	TRBD2	many	TRBJ2-2	TGCGCCAGCAGCCCGGGACTAGCGGGAAAGCTCAACACCGGGGAGCTGTTTTTT	CASSPGLAGKLNTGELFF
TRBV5-5	.	.	TRBJ1-3	TGTGCCAGCAGCCGGCAGGGGAGCTCTGGAAACACCATATATTTT	CASSRQGSSGNTIYF
TRBV6-1	.	many	TRBJ2-1	TGTGCCAGCAGTTTACCGGAGAATGAGCAGTTCTTC	CASSLPENEQFF
TRBV2	.	many	TRBJ2-1	TGTGCCAGCAGTGAAAATGAGCAGTTCTTC	CASSENEQFF
TRBV2	TRBD2	many	TRBJ2-3	TGTGCCAGCAGTGAAGCTAGCGGGGCCACAGATACGCAGTATTTT	CASSEASGATDTQYF
TRBV7-9	TRBD1	.	TRBJ2-3	TGTGCCAGCATCGGGACAGGAAGCACAGATACGCAGTATTTT	CASIGTGSTDTQYF
TRBV4-1	.	many	TRBJ2-3	TGCGCCAGCAGCCAAGAAGTCCATCGTAGTGCAGATACGCAGTATTTT	CASSQEVHRSADTQYF
TRBV12-3/TRBV12-4	.	.	TRBJ1-5	TGTGCCAGCAGTCCGGGACGCGTGGTTCAGCCCCAGCATTTT	CASSPGRVVQPQHF
TRBV6-1	TRBD1	few	TRBJ1-1	TGTGCCAGCAGTGCCTGGGACAGGGGAAACACTGAAGCTTTCTTT	CASSAWDRGNTEAFF
TRBV3-1	.	.	TRBJ1-3	TGTGCCAGCAGCCAAGTCCGTTTATCGATGCACACCATATATTTT	CASSQVRLSMHTIYF
TRBV20-1	.	many	TRBJ1-1	TGCAGTGCTAGTTTGGGGTCAGGTACTGAAGCTTTCTTT	CSASLGSGTEAFF
TRBV4-2	TRBD2	.	TRBJ2-1	TGTGCCAGCAGCCAAGATGAGTCCCTAGCGGGACCCAATCAGCAGTTCTTC	CASSQDESLAGPNQQFF
TRBV5-5	.	.	TRBJ1-5	TGTGCCAGCAGCTTGGAATTAGGGTCGGGCCAGCCCCAGCATTTT	CASSLELGSGQPQHF
TRBV27	.	many	TRBJ1-1	TGTGCCAGCAGTTTCTCACGTGACACTGAAGCTTTCTTT	CASSFSRDTEAFF
TRBV3-1	TRBD2	.	TRBJ2-5	TGTGCCAGCAGTCCCGGACTAGCGGGAGACGAGGGGGAGACCCAGTACTTC	CASSPGLAGDEGETQYF
TRBV12-3/TRBV12-4	TRBD2	many	TRBJ2-2	TGTGCCAGCAGTTTACGGACTAGCGGGATTCGGTCCACCGGGGAGCTGTTTTTT	CASSLRTSGIRSTGELFF
TRBV6-2/TRBV6-3	TRBD1	many	TRBJ1-1	TGTGCCAGTGAAAGGGACAGGGAGAACACTGAAGCTTTCTTT	CASERDRENTEAFF
TRBV15	.	many	TRBJ1-4	TGTGCCACCAGCAGCGGGGAGGAAAAACTGTTTTTT	CATSSGEEKLFF
TRBV7-2	.	many	TRBJ1-6	TGTGCCAGCAGCTTAGGTGGTTATAATTCACCCCTCCACTTT	CASSLGGYNSPLHF
TRBV28	.	many	TRBJ2-2	TGTGCCAGCAGTTTACCGGATAGCGAAAACACCGGGGAGCTGTTTTTT	CASSLPDSENTGELFF
TRBV12-3/TRBV12-4	.	many	TRBJ2-7	TGTGCCAGCAGTTTAAGGGGACTGTCCCACTACGAGCAGTACTTC	CASSLRGLSHYEQYF
TRBV20-1	.	many	TRBJ1-1	TGCAGTGCTAGAGATCCCCGGGGCACTGAAGCTTTCTTT	CSARDPRGTEAFF
TRBV19	.	once	TRBJ1-6	TGTGCCAGTAGACCCCCCGGGATCGGCGGGAATTCACCCCTCCACTTT	CASRPPGIGGNSPLHF
TRBV6-2/TRBV6-3	.	few	TRBJ2-1	TGTGCCAGCAGTTATCGGGACAATGAGCAGTTCTTC	CASSYRDNEQFF
TRBV7-2	.	.	TRBJ1-3	TGTGCCAGCAGCCAAGGTATCGCGGACTCTGGAAACACCATATATTTT	CASSQGIADSGNTIYF
TRBV6-1	TRBD1	many	TRBJ1-5	TGTGCCAGCAGCGGGACAGCCTATTTACCCCAGCATTTT	CASSGTAYLPQHF
TRBV15	TRBD2	many	TRBJ2-7	TGTGCCACCAGCATGCTCCTTATAGCGGGAGAAACCTACGAGCAGTACTTC	CATSMLLIAGETYEQYF
TRBV2	TRBD2	once	TRBJ2-3	TGTGCCAGCGGGACTAGCGGGAGTAGCACAGATACGCAGTATTTT	CASGTSGSSTDTQYF
TRBV6-2/TRBV6-3	TRBD2	few	TRBJ2-1	TGTGCCAGCAGTTCGACTAGCGGGGTTTACAATGAGCAGTTCTTC	CASSSTSGVYNEQFF
TRBV20-1	.	few	TRBJ2-7	TGCAGTGCTACGGGACTGGGCGAAGGGGGCTACGAGCAGTACTTC	CSATGLGEGGYEQYF
TRBV24-1	.	many	TRBJ2-5	TGTGCCACCGAGGAGGGGGAGACCCAGTACTTC	CATEEGETQYF
TRBV27	.	.	TRBJ1-5	TGTGCCAGCAGTCTCCGGGACTTCGGCAATAAGCCCCAGCATTTT	CASSLRDFGNKPQHF
TRBV29-1	.	.	TRBJ1-5	TGCAGCGTTCGGACAGCGGATCAGCCCCAGCATTTT	CSVRTADQPQHF
TRBV9	TRBD1	many	TRBJ1-4	TGTGCCAGCAGCCCATACAGGGGGCTATATGAAAAACTGTTTTTT	CASSPYRGLYEKLFF
TRBV5-1	.	many	TRBJ2-1	TGCGCCAGCAGGTTTGACTGGGGAACCTACAATGAGCAGTTCTTC	CASRFDWGTYNEQFF